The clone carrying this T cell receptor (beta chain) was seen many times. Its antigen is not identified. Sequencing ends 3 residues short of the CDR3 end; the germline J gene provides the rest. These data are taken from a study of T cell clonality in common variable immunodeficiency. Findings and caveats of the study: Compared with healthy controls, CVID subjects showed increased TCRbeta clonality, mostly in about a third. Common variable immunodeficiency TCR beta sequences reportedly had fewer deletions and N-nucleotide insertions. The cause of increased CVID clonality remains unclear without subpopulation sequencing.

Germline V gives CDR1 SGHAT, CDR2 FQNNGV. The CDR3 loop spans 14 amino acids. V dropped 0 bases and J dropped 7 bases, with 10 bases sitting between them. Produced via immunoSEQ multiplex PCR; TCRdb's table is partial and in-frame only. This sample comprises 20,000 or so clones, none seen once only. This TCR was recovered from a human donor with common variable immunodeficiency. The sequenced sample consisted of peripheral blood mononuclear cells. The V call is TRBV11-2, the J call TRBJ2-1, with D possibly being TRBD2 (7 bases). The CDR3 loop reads CASSLDRGANEQFF. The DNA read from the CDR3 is TGTGCCAGCAGCTTAGATCGGGGGGCTAATGAG.